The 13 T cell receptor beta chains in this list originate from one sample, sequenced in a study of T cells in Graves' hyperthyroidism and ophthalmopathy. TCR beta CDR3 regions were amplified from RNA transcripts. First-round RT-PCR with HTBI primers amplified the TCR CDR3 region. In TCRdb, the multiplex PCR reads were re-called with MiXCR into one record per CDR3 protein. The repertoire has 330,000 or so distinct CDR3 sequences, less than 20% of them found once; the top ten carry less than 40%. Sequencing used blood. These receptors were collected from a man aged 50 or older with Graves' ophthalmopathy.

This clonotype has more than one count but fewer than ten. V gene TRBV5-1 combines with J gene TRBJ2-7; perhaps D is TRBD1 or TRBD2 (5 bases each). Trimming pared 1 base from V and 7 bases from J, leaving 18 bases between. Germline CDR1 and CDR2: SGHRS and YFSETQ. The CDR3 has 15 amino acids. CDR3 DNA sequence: TGCGCCAGCAGCTTGACTTCGGACGGGACCCTGGAGCAGTACTTC. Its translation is CASSLTSDGTLEQYF.

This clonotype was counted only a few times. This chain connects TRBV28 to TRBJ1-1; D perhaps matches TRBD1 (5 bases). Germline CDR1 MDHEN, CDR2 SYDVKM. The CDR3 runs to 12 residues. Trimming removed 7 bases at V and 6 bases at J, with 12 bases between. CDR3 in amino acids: CASTTGGAEAFF. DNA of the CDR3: TGTGCCAGCACCACTGGAGGGGCTGAAGCTTTCTTT.

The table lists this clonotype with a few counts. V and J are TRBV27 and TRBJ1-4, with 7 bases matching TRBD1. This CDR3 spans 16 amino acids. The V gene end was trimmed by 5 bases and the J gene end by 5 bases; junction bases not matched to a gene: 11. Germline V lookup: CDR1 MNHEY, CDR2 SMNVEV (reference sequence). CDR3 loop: CASSVRDRTLNEKLFF. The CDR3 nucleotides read TGTGCCAGCAGTGTCCGGGACAGAACTCTAAATGAAAAACTGTTTTTT.

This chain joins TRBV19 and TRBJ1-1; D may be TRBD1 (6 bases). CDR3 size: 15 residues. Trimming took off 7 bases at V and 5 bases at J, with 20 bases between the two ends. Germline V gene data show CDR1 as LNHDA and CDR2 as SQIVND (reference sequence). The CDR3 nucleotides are TGTGCCAGTACCGCTCGGGGGCAAAGGTGGACTGAAGCTTTCTTT. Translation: CASTARGQRWTEAFF. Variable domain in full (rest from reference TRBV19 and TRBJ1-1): DGGITQSPKYLFRKEGQNVTLSCEQNLNHDAMYWYRQDPGQGLRLIYYSQIVNDFQKGDIAEGYSVSREKKESFPLTVTSAQKNPTAFYLCASTARGQRWTEAFFGQGTRLTVV.

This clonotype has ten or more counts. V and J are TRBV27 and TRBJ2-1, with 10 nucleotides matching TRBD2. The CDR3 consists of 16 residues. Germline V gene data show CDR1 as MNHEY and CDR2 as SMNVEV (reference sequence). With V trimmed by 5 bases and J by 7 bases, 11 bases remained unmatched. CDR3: CASSQRAGGPRNEQFF. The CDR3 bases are TGTGCCAGCAGTCAACGAGCGGGAGGGCCTCGGAATGAGCAGTTCTTC.

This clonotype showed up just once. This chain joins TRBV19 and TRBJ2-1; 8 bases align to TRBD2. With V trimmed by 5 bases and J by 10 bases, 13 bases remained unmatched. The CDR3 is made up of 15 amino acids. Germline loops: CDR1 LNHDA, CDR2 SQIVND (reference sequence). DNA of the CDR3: TGTGCCAGTAGTCCACTAGCGGCACCTAAAGGGGAGCAGTTCTTC. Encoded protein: CASSPLAAPKGEQFF.

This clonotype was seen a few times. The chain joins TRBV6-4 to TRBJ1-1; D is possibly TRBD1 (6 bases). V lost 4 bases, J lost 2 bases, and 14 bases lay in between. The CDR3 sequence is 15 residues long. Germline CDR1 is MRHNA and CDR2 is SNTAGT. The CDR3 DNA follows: TGTGCCAGCAGTGCCGGGACAAACCTTAACACTGAAGCTTTCTTT. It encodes CASSAGTNLNTEAFF.

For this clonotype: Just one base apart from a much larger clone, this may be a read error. DNA of the CDR3: TGTGCCAGCAGCGGACTAGCGGGAGAACCCCTCTTGGAGCAGTACTTC. Translated, it gives CASSGLAGEPLLEQYF. The V and J genes are TRBV2 and TRBJ2-7, with TRBD2 identical over 13 bases. Per the germline V gene, CDR1 is SNHLY and CDR2 is FYNNEI. The CDR3 covers 16 residues. The ends lost 6 bases at V and 7 bases at J; junction bases unmatched: 12.

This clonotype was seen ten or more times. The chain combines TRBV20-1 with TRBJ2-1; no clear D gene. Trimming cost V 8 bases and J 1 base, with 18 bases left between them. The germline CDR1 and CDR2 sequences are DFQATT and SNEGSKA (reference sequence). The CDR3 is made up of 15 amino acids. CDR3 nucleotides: TGCAGTCCCGGGCCCAGCATCGGTTCCTACAATGAGCAGTTCTTC. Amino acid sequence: CSPGPSIGSYNEQFF.

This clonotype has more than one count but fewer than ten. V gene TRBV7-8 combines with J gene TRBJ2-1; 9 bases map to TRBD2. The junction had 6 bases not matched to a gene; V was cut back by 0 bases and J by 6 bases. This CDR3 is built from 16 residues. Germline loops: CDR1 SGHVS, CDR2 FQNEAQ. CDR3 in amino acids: CASSLAVAGDSNEQFF. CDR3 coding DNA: TGTGCCAGCAGCTTAGCGGTAGCGGGGGATTCCAATGAGCAGTTCTTC.

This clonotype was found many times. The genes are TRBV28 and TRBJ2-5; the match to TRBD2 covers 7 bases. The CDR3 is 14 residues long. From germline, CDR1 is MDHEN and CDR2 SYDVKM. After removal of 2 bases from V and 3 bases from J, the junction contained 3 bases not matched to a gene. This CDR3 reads CASSLLAVKETQYF. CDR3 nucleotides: TGTGCCAGCAGTTTACTAGCGGTTAAAGAGACCCAGTACTTC.

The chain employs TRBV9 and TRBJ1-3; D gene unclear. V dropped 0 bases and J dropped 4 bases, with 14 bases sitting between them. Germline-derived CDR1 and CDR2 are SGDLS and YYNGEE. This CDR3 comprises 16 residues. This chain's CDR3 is CASSVAGSAAGNTIYF. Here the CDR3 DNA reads TGTGCCAGCAGCGTAGCTGGATCGGCAGCCGGAAACACCATATATTTT.

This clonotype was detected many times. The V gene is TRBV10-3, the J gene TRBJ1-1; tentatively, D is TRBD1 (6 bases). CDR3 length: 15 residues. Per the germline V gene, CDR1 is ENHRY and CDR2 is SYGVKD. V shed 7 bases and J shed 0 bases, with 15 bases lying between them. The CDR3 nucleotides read TGTGCCATCACCGCCGGGGGCCAGATGAACACTGAAGCTTTCTTT. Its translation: CAITAGGQMNTEAFF.